This T cell receptor (beta chain) originates from a study of T cell responses to AZD1222 COVID-19 vaccine. Study-level points and caveats: Clonal diversity may have been underestimated in mostly white British donors. Repertoire samples came only from after the peak T cell response. Unmutated regions of variants are reportedly targeted by nearly half of spike-specific TCRs. Baseline seropositives among AZD1222 recipients totaled only 5 to 7.

To note about this clone: Antigen unknown.

Germline V gene sequence: CDR1 SEHNR, CDR2 FQNEAQ (reference sequence). The V and J ends lost 2 bases and 10 bases respectively, with 21 bases between them. The CDR3 is made up of 15 amino acids. Profiling relied on immunoSEQ multiplex PCR, and the TCRdb table lists in-frame clones only, not all of them. This table holds around 150,000 clones, roughly 88% found once. The specimen comprised peripheral blood, sampled 28 days after the second AZD1222 dose. This TCR came from an adult who received the AZD1222 COVID-19 vaccine. The rearrangement links TRBV7-9 to TRBJ2-7, with D possibly matching TRBD2 (6 bases). In DNA, the CDR3 is TGTGCCAGCAGCTTAAGCGCGTCCTCCGCCGCGGGACAGTACTTC. Translation: CASSLSASSAAGQYF. The variable domain in full, with the rest retrieved from reference TRBV7-9 and TRBJ2-7, is DTGVSQNPRHKITKRGQNVTFRCDPISEHNRLYWYRQTLGQGPEFLTYFQNEAQLEKSRLLSDRFSAERPKGSFSTLEIQRTEQGDSAMYLCASSLSASSAAGQYFGPGTRLTVT.